This T cell receptor beta chain was sequenced in a study of identical twins. With V trimmed by 5 bases and J by 6 bases, 10 bases remained unmatched. Germline V CDR1 and CDR2: SEHNR, FQNEAQ (reference sequence). This CDR3 contains 15 residues. TCRdb re-analysed the 5' RACE reads in MiXCR, keeping a single row per CDR3 protein. This table holds some 690,000 distinct CDR3 sequences, 21% found once. The same sample was also used in a study of T cells expressing NK-cell markers.

The sequence was obtained from a woman under 30 in good health. Sequencing was performed on PBMCs. The chain links TRBV7-9 to TRBJ2-3; TRBD1 matches at 8 bases. The CDR3 nucleotides read TGTGCCAGCAGCCCAATGGACAGGGCTGATGATACGCAGTATTTT. Translated: CASSPMDRADDTQYF.